What follows describes a single T cell receptor (beta chain). RNA transcripts yielded amplified TCR beta CDR3 regions. In the first-round RT-PCR of the TCR CDR3, the HTBI primer set was used. Each CDR3 protein is one row after TCRdb ran MiXCR on the multiplex PCR reads. The table lists 350,000 to 400,000 distinct CDR3 sequences, 19% of them singletons. These data come from a study of T cells in Graves' hyperthyroidism and ophthalmopathy. Study overall: Blood was drawn when the patient was first diagnosed and still untreated.

Cells are PBMCs isolated from roughly 9.2 ml of fresh blood. Germline V gene data show CDR1 as MNHEY and CDR2 as SMNVEV (reference sequence). The CDR3 runs to 13 residues. V lost 3 bases to trimming and J lost 7 bases, with 10 bases between them. The receptor was isolated from a woman under 30 with Graves' hyperthyroidism. Material for sequencing was blood. The gene calls are TRBV27 and TRBJ1-5; tentative D call: TRBD1 (5 bases). CDR3 sequence (DNA): TGTGCCAGCAGTTTGAGGAGGGACCAGCCCCAGCATTTT. It specifies CASSLRRDQPQHF.